Listed below are T cell receptor beta chains from one sample, sequenced in a study of cytomegalovirus exposure and HLA in healthy donors. The data were produced by immunoSEQ multiplex PCR, yet TCRdb's version contains in-frame clones alone and is incomplete. This table holds fewer than 120,000 clones, 89% found once. The specimen sequenced was PBMCs. Source of these receptors: a young woman in good health and CMV-seronegative. The CDR3 runs from the conserved cysteine through the conserved F or W. The D gene is left open where the match is weak. A row's size may be missing; if present it is once, few, many or a size class.

V,D,size,length,J,DNA,CDR3
TRBV28,TRBD2,-,16,TRBJ2-7,TGTGCCAGCAGTTTATCCCTAGCGGGAGGATCCTACGAGCAGTACTTC,CASSLSLAGGSYEQYF
TRBV6-5,TRBD2,-,15,TRBJ2-1,TGTGCCAGCAGTTACGCGGCTAGCGGGTACGATGAGCAGTTCTTC,CASSYAASGYDEQFF
TRBV7-9,-,-,15,TRBJ2-2,TGTGCCAGCAGCTTTGGGCAGAGGAACACCGGGGAGCTGTTTTTT,CASSFGQRNTGELFF
TRBV5-1,TRBD1,-,14,TRBJ2-7,TGCGCCAGCAGCTCATCGGGACAGACCTACGAGCAGTACTTC,CASSSSGQTYEQYF
TRBV5-1,-,few,14,TRBJ1-6,TGCGCCAGCAGCTTGGGACAGAATAATTCACCCCTCCACTTT,CASSLGQNNSPLHF
TRBV28,TRBD1,-,18,TRBJ1-2,TGTGCCAGCAGTACTCAGACCATTCACGGGACAGGCCTTCGGGGCTACACCTTC,CASSTQTIHGTGLRGYTF
TRBV19,TRBD2,-,13,TRBJ2-7,TGTGCCAGTAGTATCAGCGGGGTCAACGAGCAGTACTTC,CASSISGVNEQYF
TRBV5-1,-,-,14,TRBJ2-5,TGCGCCAGCAGCCCGGAGGGACAGCAAGAGACCCAGTACTTC,CASSPEGQQETQYF
TRBV30,TRBD1,few,13,TRBJ1-2,TGTGCCTTTGACAGGGAGTCAATATATGGCTACACCTTC,CAFDRESIYGYTF
TRBV18,TRBD2,-,16,TRBJ2-1,TGTGCCAGCTCACTTCGAGGACTAGCGGCCTACAATGAGCAGTTCTTC,CASSLRGLAAYNEQFF
TRBV9,-,once,13,TRBJ1-2,TGTGCCAGCAGCGTAGGGCAGTTCTATGGCTACACCTTC,CASSVGQFYGYTF
TRBV5-1,-,-,13,TRBJ1-1,TGCGCCAGCAGCCCTCCTGCGGGAACTGAAGCTTTCTTT,CASSPPAGTEAFF
TRBV4-3,-,once,14,TRBJ1-1,TGCGCCAGCAGCCATATCGGGGAGAACACTGAAGCTTTCTTT,CASSHIGENTEAFF
TRBV28,-,-,17,TRBJ2-5,TGTGCCAGCAGTTCCCCCCCTCCGGGATACCAGAAAGGGACCCAGTACTTC,CASSSPPPGYQKGTQYF
TRBV2,TRBD1,-,15,TRBJ1-2,TGTGCCAGCATCAGGGGGACAGGGGGCGACTATGGCTACACCTTC,CASIRGTGGDYGYTF
TRBV18,TRBD1,-,15,TRBJ1-3,TGTGCCAGCTCACCAGAGGGGGCATCTGGAAACACCATATATTTT,CASSPEGASGNTIYF
TRBV27,-,-,15,TRBJ1-2,TGTGCCAGCAGTTTATACTCAGGGGCCTCCTATGGCTACACCTTC,CASSLYSGASYGYTF
TRBV30,-,-,13,TRBJ1-2,TGTGGGGTTAGACTGCCAGTGGGTTATGGCTACACCTTC,CGVRLPVGYGYTF
TRBV2,TRBD1,-,14,TRBJ2-7,TGTGCCAGCAGGCAGGGACAGGGGGCAACCGAGCAGTACTTC,CASRQGQGATEQYF
TRBV15,-,-,14,TRBJ2-5,TGTGCCACCAGCAGAGGTTTCGGGGGAGAGACCCAGTACTTC,CATSRGFGGETQYF
TRBV6-1,-,-,15,TRBJ1-5,TGTGCCAGCAGTGAGTTGAGCAGGGCGGATCAGCCCCAGCATTTT,CASSELSRADQPQHF
TRBV5-4,TRBD1,-,14,TRBJ2-2,TGTGCCAGCAGCCCTAAGGACAGGGCCGGGGAGCTGTTTTTT,CASSPKDRAGELFF
TRBV6-1,-,-,13,TRBJ1-2,TGTGCCAGCAGTGAATCAGGGCCGTATGGCTACACCTTC,CASSESGPYGYTF
TRBV5-6,TRBD2,once,15,TRBJ2-3,TGTGCCAGCAGCCGACTAGCGGGGCTCACAGATACGCAGTATTTT,CASSRLAGLTDTQYF
TRBV18,TRBD1,-,18,TRBJ2-7,TGTGCCAGCTCACCAAGTAAACCGGGACAGGGACCGTCCTACGAGCAGTACTTC,CASSPSKPGQGPSYEQYF
TRBV29-1,TRBD1,-,14,TRBJ2-1,TGCAGCGTCGAATTCGCGGACAGGGTAAATGAGCAGTTCTTC,CSVEFADRVNEQFF